The present T cell receptor beta chain was sequenced within a study of T cell responses to AZD1222 COVID-19 vaccine. As for the study in general: Second doses at about 4 or about 12 weeks were pooled.

Germline assignment: CDR1 SEHNR and CDR2 FQNEAQ (reference sequence). The CDR3 runs 13 residues. Trimming took off 6 bases at V and 3 bases at J, with 9 bases between the two ends. Here immunoSEQ multiplex PCR was the method, and the copy in TCRdb shows in-frame clones only, minus some. This sample has over 150,000 clones; about 91% occur once, and the top ten carry approximately 0.49%. The chain joins TRBV7-9 to TRBJ1-5; maybe TRBD1 (5 bases). The specimen comprised peripheral blood, sampled on day 0 of AZD1222 vaccination. This sequence originates from an adult in good health. The CDR3 coding sequence is TGTGCCAGCAGAGGCAGGGTCAATCAGCCCCAGCATTTT. It is translated as CASRGRVNQPQHF.